A single sample gave rise to the 10 T cell receptor beta chains below, sequenced in a study of OX40 agonist ivuxolimab in advanced cancers. The protocol was immunoSEQ multiplex PCR, while the TCRdb copy is restricted to in-frame clones and leaves out a portion. In the table there are about 69,000 clones, over 80% of which are singletons. The specimen comprised CD4+ or CD8+ T cells sorted from blood, sampled in a trial of the OX40 agonist ivuxolimab. These receptors were obtained from an adult with an advanced solid tumor such as melanoma, head and neck, liver or kidney cancer.

V gene TRBV28 combines with J gene TRBJ1-5; D is uncertain. V was trimmed by 6 bases and J by 5 bases, leaving 14 bases between them. CDR1 is MDHEN, CDR2 SYDVKM, per germline. The CDR3 covers 14 residues. The CDR3: CASSSVERDQPQHF. The DNA for the CDR3 is TGTGCCAGCAGCTCGGTCGAGCGGGATCAGCCCCAGCATTTT.

The V gene is TRBV4-3, the J gene TRBJ1-1; tentative D call: TRBD1 (5 bases). The CDR3 spans 17 residues. Germline V gives CDR1 LGHNA, CDR2 YSLEER. Trimming cost V 0 bases and J 5 bases, with 19 bases left between them. This CDR3 is CASSQDKSGATGTEAFF. As DNA, the CDR3 is TGCGCCAGCAGCCAAGATAAGTCCGGGGCTACGGGGACTGAAGCTTTCTTT.

The V and J genes are TRBV7-2 and TRBJ2-3, with a weak D call TRBD2 (7 bases). Per the germline V gene, CDR1 is SGHTA and CDR2 is FQGNSA. This CDR3 is 16 amino acids long. The V end was cut by 1 base, the J end by 2 bases, with 13 bases between. The DNA for the CDR3 is TGTGCCAGCAGCTTAGAATACAGGGACTACACAGATACGCAGTATTTT. Translating it yields CASSLEYRDYTDTQYF.

The CDR3 DNA follows: TGTGCCAGCAGCTCCCTGAGGGGAAATGCGTCCTACGAGCAGTACTTC. Translation gives CASSSLRGNASYEQYF. J is TRBJ2-7 and V is TRBV7-9, with D perhaps assigned TRBD1 or TRBD2 (5 bases each). Trimming took off 4 bases at V and 1 base at J, with 17 bases between the two ends. CDR1 and CDR2 from the germline V gene are SEHNR and FQNEAQ (reference sequence). The CDR3 runs to 16 residues.

The genes are TRBV5-6 and TRBJ2-7; 7 bases align to TRBD1. The trim removed 4 bases at V and 7 bases at J, leaving 2 bases unmatched. Germline values: CDR1 SGHDT, CDR2 YYEEEE. CDR3 size: 11 residues. CDR3 DNA sequence: TGTGCCAGCAGCGGGACAGTGGAGCAGTACTTC. It codes for CASSGTVEQYF. Complete variable domain (other parts from reference TRBV5-6 and TRBJ2-7): DAGVTQSPTHLIKTRGQQVTLRCSPKSGHDTVSWYQQALGQGPQFIFQYYEEEERQRGNFPDRFSGHQFPNYSSELNVNALLLGDSALYLCASSGTVEQYFGPGTRLTVT.

This chain links TRBV6-6 with TRBJ1-1; weak D call: TRBD1 (5 bases). Germline CDR1 and CDR2: MNHNY and SVGAGI (reference sequence). Trimming cost V 8 bases and J 0 bases, with 16 bases left between them. The CDR3 loop spans 15 amino acids. CDR3 nucleotides: TGTGCCAGCTTAGGGGCCAGAACTTTGAACACTGAAGCTTTCTTT. Translating gives CASLGARTLNTEAFF.

This rearrangement joins TRBV7-3 to TRBJ2-1; 9 nucleotides line up with TRBD2. The CDR3 spans 17 residues. Germline CDR1 is SGHTA and CDR2 is FQGTGA. V lost 5 bases, J lost 8 bases, and 16 bases stayed unmatched. CDR3 amino acids: CASSPRPVAGAGDEQFF. CDR3 DNA: TGTGCCAGCAGCCCCCGGCCCGTAGCGGGAGCTGGCGATGAGCAGTTCTTC. The complete variable domain, with remaining parts taken from reference TRBV7-3 and TRBJ2-1, reads GAGVSQTPSNKVTEKGKYVELRCDPISGHTALYWYRQSLGQGPEFLIYFQGTGAADDSGLPNDRFFAVRPEGSVSTLKIQRTERGDSAVYLCASSPRPVAGAGDEQFFGPGTRLTVL.

This clone is a singleton in its sample. Mismatch with germline at one junction end may stem from a read error. This chain uses TRBV7-7 with TRBJ1-1, with D uncertain. Germline V gene sequence: CDR1 SSHAT, CDR2 FNYEAQ (reference sequence). The CDR3 totals 13 residues. The chain's CDR3 is CASSLEVNTEAFF. DNA for the CDR3: TGTGCTAGCAGCTTAGAGGTGAACACTGAAGCTTTCTTT.

This clone appeared a single time. The chain carries TRBV27 and TRBJ1-2; TRBD1 might be the D (5 bases). CDR3 length: 13 amino acids. Germline V gives CDR1 MNHEY, CDR2 SMNVEV (reference sequence). Trimming removed 10 bases from V and 10 bases from J, with 22 bases in between. The DNA of the CDR3 is TGTGCCACAAGAACCGGGGTCGGAGGGGTCTACACCTTC. Amino acid sequence: CATRTGVGGVYTF.

This clone was counted a single time. The chain carries TRBV5-6 and TRBJ1-2; D is perhaps TRBD1 (5 bases). The germline V and J ends were trimmed by 7 bases and 5 bases, with 12 bases remaining between them. CDR3 length: 12 residues. Germline CDR1 reads SGHDT; CDR2 reads YYEEEE. The DNA of the CDR3 is TGTGCCAGCTTGGGAGACAGTTATGGCTACACCTTC. It yields the protein CASLGDSYGYTF.